Sequencing of this TCR beta chain was carried out in a study of CD8+ T cells in alopecia areata. As the sequencing template, cDNA was produced by extracting RNA and reverse transcribing it. The repertoire was sequenced with immunoSEQ multiplex PCR; TCRdb's copy has only in-frame clones and lacks some. The table records about 120,000 clones, approximately 58% of them present only once. Per germline, CDR1 SQVTM and CDR2 ANQGSEA. The CDR3 spans 11 residues. Trimming cost V 7 bases and J 0 bases, with 3 bases left between them. This chain joins TRBV29-1 and TRBJ1-4; unclear D gene. The sample taken for sequencing was CD4+ T cells sorted from blood. This receptor was identified in a human donor in good health. The CDR3 bases are TGCAGCGGGGCAACTAATGAAAAACTGTTTTTT. This translates into CSGATNEKLFF.